What follows are 25 T cell receptor beta chains derived from one specimen sequenced in a study of human T cells and chemical hapten exposure. One entry per CDR3 protein results from TCRdb running MiXCR on the RACE reads. The table includes roughly 100,000 distinct CDR3 sequences, around 10% detected once. The time point was: pre-sensitization, week 0. Treatment given: therapeutic diphenylcyclopropenone sensitization with weekly scalp DPC. This specimen consisted of whole blood, obtained in connection with sensitization to the hapten diphenylcyclopropenone (DPC). The receptor source for this set is a woman aged 50 to 65 with alopecia areata. Some clones in this sample may be carry-over from other donors' samples.

This clonotype came up many times. This chain joins TRBV5-1 and TRBJ2-3; the match to TRBD1 covers 7 bases. CDR1 SGHRS and CDR2 YFSETQ come from the germline V gene. V dropped 0 bases and J dropped 5; count of bases not matched to a gene: 3. CDR3 length: 14 amino acids. The DNA for the CDR3 is TGCGCCAGCAGCTTGGGACAGGGTGGAGATACGCAGTATTTT. Translation: CASSLGQGGDTQYF.

This clonotype came up many times. The CDR3 sequence: CASSYSLSTGDNYGYTF. CDR3 nucleotides: TGTGCCAGCAGTTACTCCCTATCGACAGGGGATAACTATGGCTACACCTTC. This chain joins TRBV6-6 and TRBJ1-2, with 8 bases lining up with TRBD1. The V gene end was trimmed by 0 bases and the J gene end by 1 base; junction bases not matched to a gene: 7. CDR1 is MNHNY and CDR2 is SVGAGI in the germline V gene (reference sequence). CDR3 length: 17 amino acids.

This clonotype showed up many times. The gene calls are TRBV27 and TRBJ2-1; D unclear. This CDR3 comprises 13 residues. The germline CDR1 and CDR2 sequences are MNHEY and SMNVEV (reference sequence). The V end lost 3 bases, the J end lost 4 bases, and 7 bases lay between the germline ends. CDR3 loop: CASSFRTYNEQFF. The CDR3 bases are TGTGCCAGCAGTTTTAGGACGTACAATGAGCAGTTCTTC.

This clonotype was seen a handful of times. The chain joins TRBV6-2 or TRBV6-3 to TRBJ1-2; D gene unclear. The V gene's germline CDR1 is MNHEY and CDR2 SVGEGT. V shed 6 bases and J shed 4 bases, with 9 bases lying between them. The CDR3 runs to 12 residues. The CDR3 bases are TGTGCCAGCAGCCCCTCCGCCTATGGCTACACCTTC. Amino acids: CASSPSAYGYTF.

The CDR3 reads CSAKTGGNSYNSPLHF. For the CDR3, the DNA is TGCAGTGCTAAGACAGGGGGCAACTCCTATAATTCACCCCTCCACTTT. The chain joins TRBV20-1 to TRBJ1-6, with TRBD1 identical over 10 bases. Germline CDR1 reads DFQATT; CDR2 reads SNEGSKA (reference sequence). The length of the CDR3 is 16 residues. Trimming at V came to 4 bases and at J to 0 bases, leaving 3 bases not matched to a gene.

V is TRBV18 and J is TRBJ2-2; D gene uncertain. V dropped 1 base and J dropped 1 base, with 7 bases sitting between them. Per the germline V gene, CDR1 is KGHSH and CDR2 is LQKENI. The length of the CDR3 is 15 residues. The CDR3, as DNA: TGTGCCAGCTCACCACAGGGCAGGAACACCGGGGAGCTGTTTTTT. Protein: CASSPQGRNTGELFF.

The V call is TRBV24-1, the J call TRBJ2-1; TRBD1 might be the D (6 bases). The V end was cut by 5 bases, the J end by 4 bases, with 14 bases between. The length of the CDR3 is 15 residues. Germline V lookup: CDR1 KGHDR, CDR2 SFDVKD. The CDR3 spells CATSADRGRYNEQFF. CDR3 DNA: TGTGCCACCAGTGCGGACAGAGGACGATACAATGAGCAGTTCTTC.

The chain recombines TRBV5-1 with TRBJ1-3; tentative D call: TRBD1 (5 bases). Trimming removed 0 bases at V and 2 bases at J, with 9 bases between. The germline V gene has CDR1 SGHRS and CDR2 YFSETQ. The CDR3 consists of 15 residues. In DNA, the CDR3 is TGCGCCAGCAGCTTGGCAGGGATACCTGGAAACACCATATATTTT. This gives the protein CASSLAGIPGNTIYF.

The chain has TRBV28 and TRBJ2-7; D remains ambiguous. From germline, CDR1 is MDHEN and CDR2 SYDVKM. This CDR3 has 13 residues. The V gene lost 3 bases and the J gene lost 7 bases, with 13 bases spanning the gap. The CDR3 bases are TGTGCCAGCAGTTTGATAGGGTCTGGAGAGCAGTACTTC. Encoded protein: CASSLIGSGEQYF.

The chain combines TRBV7-6 with TRBJ2-2; D may be TRBD1 or TRBD2 (6 bases each). Germline V gene sequence: CDR1 SGHVS, CDR2 FNYEAQ. The V end lost 3 bases, the J end lost 4 bases, and 21 bases lay between the germline ends. The CDR3 runs to 18 residues. The CDR3 nucleotides read TGTGCCAGCAGCTTCAGGGGACTTTCCTCTTCGGGCACCGGGGAGCTGTTTTTT. This translates into CASSFRGLSSSGTGELFF.

This clonotype was observed many times. The gene calls are TRBV18 and TRBJ1-1, with D perhaps TRBD1 (6 bases). CDR1 is KGHSH and CDR2 is LQKENI in the germline V gene. This CDR3 contains 15 residues. With 1 base removed from V and 1 base from J, the gap between germline ends came to 10 bases. The CDR3: CASSPRQEGNTEAFF. DNA for the CDR3: TGTGCCAGCTCACCACGACAGGAAGGGAACACTGAAGCTTTCTTT.

This clonotype was detected ten times or more. This chain joins TRBV11-2 and TRBJ2-1; a weak D match, TRBD1 (6 bases). CDR3 length equals 19 residues. V gave up 3 bases and J gave up 2 bases, with 23 bases separating them. From germline, CDR1 is SGHAT and CDR2 FQNNGV. The CDR3 spells CASSFALTGPLDPYNEQFF. The CDR3 nucleotides read TGTGCCAGCAGCTTCGCCCTGACAGGTCCCCTGGACCCCTACAATGAGCAGTTCTTC.

J is TRBJ1-4 and V is TRBV4-3; no definite D call. Germline V gives CDR1 LGHNA, CDR2 YSLEER. The CDR3 has 14 residues. The V end was cut by 4 bases, the J end by 8 bases, with 14 bases between. CDR3 protein: CASSRILMEEKLFF. For the CDR3, the DNA is TGCGCCAGCAGCCGGATTCTCATGGAAGAAAAACTGTTTTTT.

This rearrangement joins TRBV7-9 to TRBJ2-2; 14 bases line up with TRBD2. Germline V gene data show CDR1 as SEHNR and CDR2 as FQNEAQ (reference sequence). V dropped 8 bases and J dropped 5; count of bases not matched to a gene: 1. The CDR3 loop spans 14 amino acids. CDR3 loop: CASRTSGRTGELFF. The CDR3 nucleotides read TGTGCCAGCCGGACTAGCGGGAGGACCGGGGAGCTGTTTTTT.

This clonotype turned up a few times. The rearrangement joins TRBV28 to TRBJ2-7; D remains unclear. Germline CDR1 is MDHEN and CDR2 is SYDVKM. V lost 6 bases, J lost 0 bases, and 6 bases lay in between. This CDR3 comprises 12 residues. The CDR3 DNA sequence: TGTGCCAGCAGATCCAGCTCCTACGAGCAGTACTTC. As protein: CASRSSSYEQYF.

The CDR3 DNA reads TGCAGCGTTGAAGAGCAGCCCAATCAGCCCCAGCATTTT. The encoded protein is CSVEEQPNQPQHF. V is TRBV29-1 and J is TRBJ1-5, with no clear D. Trimming stripped 0 bases from V and 3 bases from J, with 6 bases between. Germline V gives CDR1 SQVTM, CDR2 ANQGSEA. This CDR3 has 13 residues.

This clonotype was seen at least ten times. The gene calls are TRBV19 and TRBJ2-2; D possibly corresponds to TRBD1 (6 bases). Trimming shortened V by 5 bases and J by 6 bases, and 10 bases separated the two germline ends. The germline V gene encodes CDR1 LNHDA and CDR2 SQIVND (reference sequence). The CDR3 is made up of 13 amino acids. The CDR3 sequence: CASSANRAGELFF. The CDR3 DNA sequence: TGTGCCAGTAGTGCCAACAGGGCCGGGGAGCTGTTTTTT.

The genes are TRBV9 and TRBJ2-5, with 9 nucleotides matching TRBD2. CDR3 length: 15 residues. Germline V gives CDR1 SGDLS, CDR2 YYNGEE. Unmatched junction bases numbered 5, after V lost 4 bases and J lost 1 base. The CDR3 DNA is TGTGCCAGCAGCCCCTCGGGACTAGCCCAAGAGACCCAGTACTTC. This encodes CASSPSGLAQETQYF.

The chain is built from TRBV12-3 or TRBV12-4 and TRBJ2-6, with 7 bases that match TRBD1. This CDR3 contains 17 residues. V was pared by 5 bases and J by 3 bases, with 10 bases of the junction left unmatched. The CDR3 sequence is CASSPGQAPYGANVLTF. The CDR3 bases are TGTGCCAGCAGTCCCGGACAGGCCCCCTATGGGGCCAACGTCCTGACTTTC.

This chain links TRBV6-2 or TRBV6-3 with TRBJ2-6; D is undetermined. The CDR3 covers 15 residues. The germline V gene has CDR1 MNHEY and CDR2 SVGEGT. V dropped 6 bases and J dropped 4 bases, with 13 bases sitting between them. The CDR3 sequence: CASSSFGAGANVLTF. Written as DNA, the CDR3 is TGTGCCAGCAGCTCCTTCGGAGCCGGGGCCAACGTCCTGACTTTC.

The V gene is TRBV28, the J gene TRBJ2-7; 10 nucleotides line up with TRBD2. This CDR3 region has 17 residues. V lost 5 bases and J lost 0; bases outside the gene matches: 10. Germline values: CDR1 MDHEN, CDR2 SYDVKM. Here the CDR3 DNA reads TGTGCCAGCAGTCCCGGGACTAGCGTCTTGAGCTCCTACGAGCAGTACTTC. Translation: CASSPGTSVLSSYEQYF.

V gene TRBV5-1 combines with J gene TRBJ2-2, with D possibly matching TRBD1 (5 bases). Trimming removed 2 bases from V and 1 base from J, with 12 bases in between. The germline V gene has CDR1 SGHRS and CDR2 YFSETQ. This CDR3 spans 16 amino acids. DNA of the CDR3: TGCGCCAGCAGCTTAATCCCAGGGATGAACACCGGGGAGCTGTTTTTT. Translated, it gives CASSLIPGMNTGELFF.

The gene calls are TRBV23-1 and TRBJ2-5, with D possibly matching TRBD1 (6 bases). TRBV23-1 is labeled an ORF, and its function is uncertain. With 10 bases removed from V and 3 bases from J, the gap between germline ends came to 27 bases. The CDR3 extends over 17 amino acids. The CDR3 sequence is CATPGKGDRRMKETQYF. The DNA for the CDR3 is TGCGCCACCCCCGGGAAAGGAGACAGGAGGATGAAAGAGACCCAGTACTTC.

The chain employs TRBV28 and TRBJ2-2, with D possibly being TRBD2 (6 bases). Germline CDR1 reads MDHEN; CDR2 reads SYDVKM. V lost 6 bases to trimming and J lost 4 bases, with 9 bases between them. The CDR3 spans 13 residues. The CDR3 DNA reads as TGTGCCAGCAGGTTCGGGGGCACCGGGGAGCTGTTTTTT. It translates to CASRFGGTGELFF. Full variable domain (outside the CDR3, taken from reference TRBV28 and TRBJ2-2): DVKVTQSSRYLVKRTGEKVFLECVQDMDHENMFWYRQDPGLGLRLIYFSYDVKMKEKGDIPEGYSVSREKKERFSLILESASTNQTSMYLCASRFGGTGELFFGEGSRLTVL.

The chain's CDR3 is CASSSRTQGTHGELFF. For the CDR3, the DNA is TGTGCCAGCAGCTCGAGAACCCAGGGAACTCACGGGGAGCTGTTTTTT. J is TRBJ2-2 and V is TRBV7-6; D possibly corresponds to TRBD1 (5 bases). Germline V CDR1 and CDR2: SGHVS, FNYEAQ. CDR3 size: 16 residues. V was pared by 4 bases and J by 7 bases, with 19 bases between.